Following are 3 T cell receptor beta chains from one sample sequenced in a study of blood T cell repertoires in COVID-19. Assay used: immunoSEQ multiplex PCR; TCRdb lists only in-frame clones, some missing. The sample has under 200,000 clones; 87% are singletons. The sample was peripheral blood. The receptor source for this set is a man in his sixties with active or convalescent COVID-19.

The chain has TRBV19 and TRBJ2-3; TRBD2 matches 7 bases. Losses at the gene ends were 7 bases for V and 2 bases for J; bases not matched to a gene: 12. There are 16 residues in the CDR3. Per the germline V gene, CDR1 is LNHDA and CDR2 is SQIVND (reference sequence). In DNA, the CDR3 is TGTGCCAGTACCTCAAGGACTAGTTTGAACACAGATACGCAGTATTTT. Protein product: CASTSRTSLNTDTQYF.

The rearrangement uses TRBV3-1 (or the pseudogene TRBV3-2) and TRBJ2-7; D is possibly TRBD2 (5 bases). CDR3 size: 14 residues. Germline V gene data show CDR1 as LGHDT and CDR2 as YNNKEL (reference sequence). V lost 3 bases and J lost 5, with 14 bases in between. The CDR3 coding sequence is TGTGCCAGCAGCCAGGACCCGAGGGAAGACGAGCAGTACTTC. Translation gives CASSQDPREDEQYF.

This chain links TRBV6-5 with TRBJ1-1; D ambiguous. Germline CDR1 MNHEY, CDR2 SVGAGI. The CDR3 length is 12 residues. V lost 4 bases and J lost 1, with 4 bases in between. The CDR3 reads CASSSGNTEAFF. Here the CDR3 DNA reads TGTGCCAGCAGTTCGGGGAACACTGAAGCTTTCTTT.